The sequence of this T cell receptor (beta chain) was determined in a study of blood T cell repertoires in COVID-19. Study-wide background: Acute-phase and convalescent COVID-19 samples originated in the United States, Italy and Spain. PBMCs, B-cell-depleted T cells, or T cells were the source of the cDNA or gDNA that made up the material.

Original data processing: Estimation of nucleated cell counts relied on the amplification of reference gene primers. Profiled with immunoSEQ multiplex PCR; TCRdb holds only in-frame clones, not every one. The DNA gave D and trimming, while V, J and clone size come from that table. The data show 150,000 to 200,000 clones, 85% seen once. With 8 bases removed from V and 5 bases from J, the gap between germline ends came to 12 bases. CDR1 is MNHEY, CDR2 SMNVEV, per germline (reference sequence). The CDR3 is 12 residues long. V is TRBV27 and J is TRBJ1-1; D is unresolved. The specimen was peripheral blood. This clonotype originated in a human donor with acute or convalescent COVID-19. The donor label of this sample is uncertain. CDR3 in DNA: TGTGCCAGCCGCCGGTCGGGGACTGAAGCTTTCTTT. Its protein is CASRRSGTEAFF.